The rows below give T cell receptor beta chains drawn from one sample of a study of blood T cell repertoires in COVID-19. The table came from immunoSEQ multiplex PCR; TCRdb's copy has only in-frame clones and leaves some out. Of around 100,000 clones in the sample, approximately 84% were seen once. The sequenced material came from peripheral blood. The source of these receptors is a man between 60 and 75 years old with acute or convalescent COVID-19. Both conserved end residues are trimmed from each CDR3. D genes are given only for firm matches.

V: TRBV25-1; D: .; length: 12; J: TRBJ2-2; CDR3: ASSDRTRTWELF
V: TRBV5-1; D: TRBD1; length: 14; J: TRBJ1-1; CDR3: ASSPGLGQENTEAF
V: TRBV4-1; D: .; length: 10; J: TRBJ1-5; CDR3: ASGEINQPQH
V: TRBV2; D: TRBD1; length: 13; J: TRBJ1-6; CDR3: ASSSGTGRQSPLH
V: TRBV7-9; D: TRBD1; length: 14; J: TRBJ1-1; CDR3: ASSLARGRGDTEAF
V: TRBV9; D: TRBD2; length: 12; J: TRBJ2-5; CDR3: ASTQAGGQETQY
V: TRBV18; D: .; length: 13; J: TRBJ1-2; CDR3: ASSPDTPGGYGYT
V: TRBV2; D: TRBD1; length: 13; J: TRBJ2-2; CDR3: ASSGTGGRTGELF
V: TRBV6-5; D: .; length: 13; J: TRBJ1-1; CDR3: ASSYAPGFSTEAF
V: TRBV4-1; D: .; length: 13; J: TRBJ2-2; CDR3: ASSSRRGSTGELF
V: TRBV9; D: .; length: 12; J: TRBJ1-3; CDR3: ASSVVGSGNTIY
V: TRBV7-2; D: TRBD1; length: 13; J: TRBJ1-6; CDR3: ASGKPGQGDSPLH
V: TRBV28; D: TRBD1; length: 13; J: TRBJ1-2; CDR3: ASSKPGQGLNGYT
V: TRBV4-2; D: .; length: 14; J: TRBJ2-2; CDR3: ASTTEAGLNTGELF
V: TRBV4-1; D: TRBD1; length: 16; J: TRBJ2-1; CDR3: ASSPTGTGFRTYNEQF
V: TRBV24-1; D: TRBD1; length: 11; J: TRBJ1-1; CDR3: ATKGQMNTEAF
V: TRBV7-9; D: .; length: 15; J: TRBJ1-5; CDR3: ASSHPKGDYSNQPQH
V: TRBV5-1; D: TRBD1; length: 13; J: TRBJ1-4; CDR3: ASSSGTGMREKLF